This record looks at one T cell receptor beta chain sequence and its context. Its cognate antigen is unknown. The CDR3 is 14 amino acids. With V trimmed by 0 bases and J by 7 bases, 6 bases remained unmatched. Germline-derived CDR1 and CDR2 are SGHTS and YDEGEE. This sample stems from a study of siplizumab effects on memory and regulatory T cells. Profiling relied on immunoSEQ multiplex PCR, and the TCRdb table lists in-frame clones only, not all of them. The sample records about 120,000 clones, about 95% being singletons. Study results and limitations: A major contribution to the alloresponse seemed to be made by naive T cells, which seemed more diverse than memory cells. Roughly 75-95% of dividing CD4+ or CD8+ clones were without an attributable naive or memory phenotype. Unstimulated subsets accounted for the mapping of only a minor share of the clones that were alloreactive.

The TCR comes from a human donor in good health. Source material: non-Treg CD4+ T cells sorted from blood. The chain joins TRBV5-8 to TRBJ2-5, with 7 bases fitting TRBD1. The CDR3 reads CASSLEGARGTQYF. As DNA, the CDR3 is TGTGCCAGCAGCTTGGAGGGGGCGAGGGGGACCCAGTACTTC.